This TCR beta chain was documented in a study of blood T cells in healthy people across ages. General study findings and limits: Changes in expanded clonotypes were possibly confounded, as the CMV status of donors was unknown.

This clonotype has more than one count but fewer than ten. Its antigen is unknown. Together with a sample-barcoded 5' primer, a J-beta primer mix was included in a second PCR lasting roughly 6 to 12 cycles. Using its own MiXCR run on the 5' RACE reads, TCRdb lists one record per CDR3 protein. The sample has hundreds of thousands of distinct CDR3 sequences; 45% to 50% are singletons. Deletions cut 4 bases from V and 4 bases from J, with 16 bases between. Germline V lookup: CDR1 DFQATT, CDR2 SNEGSKA (reference sequence). The CDR3 runs to 14 residues. Sequencing was carried out using blood. The rearrangement links TRBV20-1 to TRBJ1-2, with D perhaps matching TRBD1 (5 bases). The receptor was derived from a woman aged 55-69 years in good health. CDR3 in DNA: TGCAGTGCTAACCCCTGGGGAGGGGTCTATGGCTACACCTTC. Translation: CSANPWGGVYGYTF.